The sample holds a few counts of the clone carrying this TCR beta chain. Its target is not known. These data are taken from a study of metastatic and nonmetastatic thyroid tumors. Overall study context: Repertoires from blood and tumor or nodule tissue of malignant and benign thyroid patients were compared. General study findings and limits: Reportedly, malignant thyroid tumors had significantly higher TCR beta diversity than benign nodules, in blood and tumor.

The CDR3 spans 15 residues. The junction had 7 bases not matched to a gene; V was cut back by 6 bases and J by 1 base. CDR1 is MNHEY and CDR2 is SMNVEV in the germline V gene (reference sequence). Thyroid surgery was preceded by no treatment in any patient. Per the original methods: Clinicopathological groups of papillary thyroid cancer showed CDR3 differences that were used to build a distant-metastasis classifier. TCRdb re-analyzed the PCR reads through MiXCR. The V and J calls, along with clone size, are taken from TCRdb and not from the paper's own processing. The sample shows under 25,000 clones, approximately 22% of them seen only once.

V is TRBV27 and J is TRBJ1-1; 8 positions match TRBD1. This clonotype was sampled from a female donor with papillary thyroid cancer or a benign thyroid nodule (not recorded which). Some clones in this sample may be carry-over from other donors' samples. The specimen sequenced was adjacent normal tissue. In nucleotides, the CDR3 is TGTGCCAGCAGACCACTCGGACAGGGGAACACTGAAGCTTTCTTT. This translates into CASRPLGQGNTEAFF.